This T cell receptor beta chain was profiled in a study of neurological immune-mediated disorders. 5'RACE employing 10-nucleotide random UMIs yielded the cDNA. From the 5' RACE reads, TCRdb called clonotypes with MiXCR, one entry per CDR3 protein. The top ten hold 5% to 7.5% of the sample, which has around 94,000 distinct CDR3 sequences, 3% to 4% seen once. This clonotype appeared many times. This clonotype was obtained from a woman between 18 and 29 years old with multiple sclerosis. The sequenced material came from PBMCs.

The CDR3 sequence is CSAGDRVRYEQYF. CDR3 nucleotides: TGCAGCGCTGGGGACAGGGTTCGATACGAGCAGTACTTC. The chain uses TRBV29-1 and TRBJ2-7; TRBD1 matches 9 bases. The V segment lost 7 bases and the J segment 4 bases; nucleotides outside the gene matches: 8. Germline V gene sequence: CDR1 SQVTM, CDR2 ANQGSEA. The CDR3 contains 13 residues.